This paragraph covers one T cell receptor (beta chain) sequence. What it binds is not known. The sample originates from a study of response to subunit inactivated influenza vaccine. Overall study results and limits: Researchers suggested that each seasonal influenza vaccination recruits few new T cells.

Germline CDR1 and CDR2: DFQATT and SNEGSKA (reference sequence). The trim removed 2 bases at V and 8 bases at J, leaving 11 bases unmatched. The CDR3 extends over 15 amino acids. TCRdb re-called the RT-PCR reads through MiXCR, storing one row per CDR3 protein. The table shows over 750,000 distinct CDR3 sequences, with 21% occurring only once. The chain recombines TRBV20-1 with TRBJ2-1, with 8 bases identical to TRBD2. The TCR was taken from a man in his fifties or sixties who received an inactivated influenza vaccine. The material sequenced was PBMCs from blood, taken roughly 5 days after vaccination. This CDR3 is CSARRIGSGSYEQFF. CDR3 bases: TGCAGTGCTAGACGAATTGGAAGCGGGAGCTATGAGCAGTTCTTC.